A selection of T cell receptor beta chains follows, all from one sample in a study of blood T cell repertoires in COVID-19. Data came from immunoSEQ multiplex PCR; TCRdb stores just in-frame clones and leaves some out. This table has 120,000 to 150,000 clones, about 77% appearing once. The sequenced sample was peripheral blood. The receptors stem from a man aged 55 to 70 with acute or convalescent COVID-19. The CDR3 runs from the conserved cysteine through the conserved F or W. Fields, in order: CDR3 protein, D gene, V gene, clone size. A D gene is named only where the DNA matches it firmly. Only some rows state a clone size, as once, few, many or a class for expanded clones.

CDR3: CASSFSFGDSSYEQYF
D: TRBD1
V: TRBV27
size: few

CDR3: CAGKRGGTTEAFF
D: .
V: TRBV2
size: .

CDR3: CASGTGQTHYEQYF
D: .
V: TRBV19
size: many

CDR3: CASSVGNSQETQYF
D: .
V: TRBV9
size: .

CDR3: CASMTGRGLYNEQFF
D: TRBD1
V: TRBV6-5
size: .

CDR3: CASSSDLGQYYGYTF
D: TRBD1
V: TRBV7-9
size: .

CDR3: CASRLTGTGNTIYF
D: TRBD1
V: TRBV5-1
size: few

CDR3: CASSEWGVVTEAFF
D: .
V: TRBV6-1
size: .

CDR3: CASSQGGAEAFF
D: .
V: TRBV14
size: .

CDR3: CASSDRALGDTQYF
D: .
V: TRBV25-1
size: once

CDR3: CASSRSGSYEQYF
D: .
V: TRBV18
size: .

CDR3: CASSPRYQGTGILYEQYF
D: TRBD1
V: TRBV18
size: .

CDR3: CASSFPRQGPHSYEQYF
D: .
V: TRBV12-1
size: .

CDR3: CASSPYTGELFF
D: .
V: TRBV13
size: .

CDR3: CASSLGGGDYGYTF
D: .
V: TRBV28
size: .